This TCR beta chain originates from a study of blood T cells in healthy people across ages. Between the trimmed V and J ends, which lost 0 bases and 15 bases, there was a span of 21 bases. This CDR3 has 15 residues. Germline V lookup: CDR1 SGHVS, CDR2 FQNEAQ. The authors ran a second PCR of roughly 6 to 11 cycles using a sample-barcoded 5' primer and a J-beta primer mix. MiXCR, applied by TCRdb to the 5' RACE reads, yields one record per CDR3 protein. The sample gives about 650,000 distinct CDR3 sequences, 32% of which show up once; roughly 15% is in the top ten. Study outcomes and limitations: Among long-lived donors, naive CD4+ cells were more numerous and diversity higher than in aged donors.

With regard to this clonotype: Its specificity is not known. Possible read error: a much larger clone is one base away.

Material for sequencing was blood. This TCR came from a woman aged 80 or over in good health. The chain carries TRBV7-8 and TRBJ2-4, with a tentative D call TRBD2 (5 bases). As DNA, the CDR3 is TGTGCCAGCAGCTTAGCACGGGGTCCCCCCTACGAGCGGTACTTC. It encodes CASSLARGPPYERYF. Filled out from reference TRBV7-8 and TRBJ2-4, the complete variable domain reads GAGVSQSPRYKVAKRGQDVALRCDPISGHVSLFWYQQALGQGPEFLTYFQNEAQLDKSGLPSDRFFAERPEGSVSTLKIQRTQQEDSAVYLCASSLARGPPYERYFGAGTRLSVL.